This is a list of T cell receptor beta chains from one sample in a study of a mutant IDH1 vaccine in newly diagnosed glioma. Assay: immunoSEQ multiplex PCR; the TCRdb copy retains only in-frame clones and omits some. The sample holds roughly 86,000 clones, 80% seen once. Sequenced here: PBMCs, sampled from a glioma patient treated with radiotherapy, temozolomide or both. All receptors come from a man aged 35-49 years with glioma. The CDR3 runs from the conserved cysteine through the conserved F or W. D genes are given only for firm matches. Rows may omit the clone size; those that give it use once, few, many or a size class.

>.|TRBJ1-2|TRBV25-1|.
TGTGCCAGCAGTGATTGGTGGGGGGGAACTGATGGCTACACCTTC
CASSDWWGGTDGYTF
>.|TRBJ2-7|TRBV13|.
TGTGCCAGCAGCTTGAAGCCAGGGGGAGGCGAGCAGTACTTC
CASSLKPGGGEQYF
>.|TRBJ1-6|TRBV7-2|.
TGTGCCAGCAGCTTAGGCCCCCAGGACCTACCCCTCCACTTT
CASSLGPQDLPLHF
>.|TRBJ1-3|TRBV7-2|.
TGTGCCAGCAGCTCCAGGGGTTCTGGAAACACCATATATTTT
CASSSRGSGNTIYF
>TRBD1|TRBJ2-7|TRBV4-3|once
TGCGCCAGCAGCCAAGCCCCCAACAGGGGGGTCCTCTACGAGCAGTACTTC
CASSQAPNRGVLYEQYF
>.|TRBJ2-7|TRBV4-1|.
TGCGCCAGCAGCCAAAGGTCCGGGGACTACGAGCAGTACTTC
CASSQRSGDYEQYF
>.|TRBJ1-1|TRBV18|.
TGTGCCAGCTCACCCTCGAGAGATTCGGCTTTCTTT
CASSPSRDSAFF
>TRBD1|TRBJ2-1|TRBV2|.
TGTGCCAGCGCCGGGACAGGGGGCTCCTACAATGAGCAGTTCTTC
CASAGTGGSYNEQFF
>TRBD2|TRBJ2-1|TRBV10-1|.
TGCGCCAGCAGTGACCTTAGCGGGGGGAAGAATGAGCAGTTCTTC
CASSDLSGGKNEQFF
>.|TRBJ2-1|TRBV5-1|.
TGCGCCAGCAGCTTGGCCCCTAGCGCTGTATACCATGAGCAGTTCTTC
CASSLAPSAVYHEQFF
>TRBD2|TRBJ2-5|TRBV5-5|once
TGTGCCAGCAGCTTTAGCGGGAGGGGAGGAGAGACCCAGTACTTC
CASSFSGRGGETQYF
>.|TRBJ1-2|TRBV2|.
TGTGCCAGCGTCCTGGGGGCTAACTATGGCTACACCTTC
CASVLGANYGYTF
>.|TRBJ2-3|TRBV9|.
TGTGCCAGCAGCGTAGGTCGGAGCACAGATACGCAGTATTTT
CASSVGRSTDTQYF
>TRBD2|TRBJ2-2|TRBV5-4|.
TGTGCCAGCAGCCAGGCTAGCGGGAATCAGGGCGGGGAGCTGTTTTTT
CASSQASGNQGGELFF
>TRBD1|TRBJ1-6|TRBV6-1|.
TGTGCCAGCACTAATCCACAGGGGAGGAGTTCACCCCTCCACTTT
CASTNPQGRSSPLHF
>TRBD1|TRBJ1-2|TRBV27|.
TGTGCCAGCAGTCAACAGGGGCCGTATGGCTACACCTTC
CASSQQGPYGYTF
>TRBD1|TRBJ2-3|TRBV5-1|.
TGCGCCAGCAGCTCAGGACAGGCCACAGATACGCAGTATTTT
CASSSGQATDTQYF
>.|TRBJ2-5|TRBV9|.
TGTGCCAGCAGCCCCAGCCCGGGGGGCGAGACCCAGTACTTC
CASSPSPGGETQYF
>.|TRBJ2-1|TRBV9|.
TGTGCCAGCAGCAGCCGACAGTACAATGAGCAGTTCTTC
CASSSRQYNEQFF
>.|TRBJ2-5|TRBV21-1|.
TGTGCCAGCAGCACCCCCACAGGGGTAGAGACCCAGTACTTC
CASSTPTGVETQYF
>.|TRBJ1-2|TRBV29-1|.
TGCAGCGGGCTGGGGTCCCTGGGCTACACCTTC
CSGLGSLGYTF
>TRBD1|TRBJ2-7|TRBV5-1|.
TGCGCCAGCAGCTTGGCCCCGGGACAGAGGGGCTACGAGCAGTACTTC
CASSLAPGQRGYEQYF
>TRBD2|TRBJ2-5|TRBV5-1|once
TGCGCCAGCAGCTTGCGACTAGCGCTGGGAGAGACCCAGTACTTC
CASSLRLALGETQYF
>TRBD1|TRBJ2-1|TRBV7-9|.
TGTGCCAGCAGCTTAGTGTTAGGGGGCTGGACGAATGAGCAGTTCTTC
CASSLVLGGWTNEQFF
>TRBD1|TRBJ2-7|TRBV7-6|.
TGTGCCAGCAGCAGGACAGGGGGAATCTACGAGCAGTACTTC
CASSRTGGIYEQYF
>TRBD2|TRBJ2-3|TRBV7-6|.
TGTGCCAGCAGTCTCGGACTAGCGGGGGGGCAGGGTACGCAGTATTTT
CASSLGLAGGQGTQYF
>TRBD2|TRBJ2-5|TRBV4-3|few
TGCGCCAGCAGCCAAGAGCGGGGGGGCCAAGAGACCCAGTACTTC
CASSQERGGQETQYF
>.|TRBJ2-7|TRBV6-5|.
TGTGCCACCAGGTGGGGCTACGAGCAGTACTTC
CATRWGYEQYF
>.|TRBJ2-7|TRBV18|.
TGTGCCAGCTCACCCTCCCAAGGGTTCGAGCAGTACTTC
CASSPSQGFEQYF
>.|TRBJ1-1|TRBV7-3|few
TGTGCCAGCAGCTTAAGACAGAGCAGTGAAGCTTTCTTT
CASSLRQSSEAFF
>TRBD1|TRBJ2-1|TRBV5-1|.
TGCGCCAGCAGCCGCGGGGACAGGGGAGTTAATGAGCAGTTCTTC
CASSRGDRGVNEQFF
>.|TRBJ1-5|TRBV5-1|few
TGCGCCAGCAGCACCGCGACCGGGTTCAATCAGCCCCAGCATTTT
CASSTATGFNQPQHF
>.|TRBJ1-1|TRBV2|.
TGTGCCAGCAAGAGAGGACCGAACACTGAAGCTTTCTTT
CASKRGPNTEAFF
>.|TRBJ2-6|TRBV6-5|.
TGTGCCAGCAGTATGGGGGCTGGGGCCAACGTCCTGACTTTC
CASSMGAGANVLTF
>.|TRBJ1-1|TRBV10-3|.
TGTGCCATCAGTGACGGGGCTGAAGCTTTCTTT
CAISDGAEAFF
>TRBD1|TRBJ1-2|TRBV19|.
TGTGCCAGTAGTAGATCGAGACAGGGGATCATGGTTGATGGCTACACCTTC
CASSRSRQGIMVDGYTF
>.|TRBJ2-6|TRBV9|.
TGTGCCAGCAGCCCTCGTAGCGGCCTGACAGGGTCTGGGGCCAACGTCCTGACTTTC
CASSPRSGLTGSGANVLTF
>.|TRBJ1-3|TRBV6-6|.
TGTGCCAGCACCCAGGGGATTGGAAACACCATATATTTT
CASTQGIGNTIYF
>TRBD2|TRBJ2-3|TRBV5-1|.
TGCGCCAGCAGCTGGGGACTAGCGGCGAGGGATACGCAGTATTTT
CASSWGLAARDTQYF
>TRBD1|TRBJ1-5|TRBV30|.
TGTGCCTGGAGTACAAGGACAGGGGCGGGTTGGTTTTCTGATCAGCCCCAGCATTTT
CAWSTRTGAGWFSDQPQHF
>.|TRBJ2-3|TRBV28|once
TGTGCCAGCAGTCGATTAGGGGGGAACACAGATACGCAGTATTTT
CASSRLGGNTDTQYF
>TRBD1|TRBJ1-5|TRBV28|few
TGTGCCAGCACCGTACAGGGGGCAGGTCAGCCCCAGCATTTT
CASTVQGAGQPQHF
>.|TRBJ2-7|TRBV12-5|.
TGTGCTAGTGGTTTGGCGAGGGTCCGGGACTGGAGCTCCTACGAGCAGTACTTC
CASGLARVRDWSSYEQYF
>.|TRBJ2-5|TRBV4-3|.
TGCGCCAGCAGCCAAGTCTTAGCTGAAGAGACCCAGTACTTC
CASSQVLAEETQYF
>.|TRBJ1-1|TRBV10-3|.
TGTGCCATCAGTGATTTGGGCAGGGCAAACACTGAAGCTTTCTTT
CAISDLGRANTEAFF
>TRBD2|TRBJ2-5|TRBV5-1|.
TGCGCCAGCAGCTCGGTAGGACTAGCGGGGGCCCGATTTGAAGAGACCCAGTACTTC
CASSSVGLAGARFEETQYF
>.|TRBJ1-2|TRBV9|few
TGTGCCAGCAGCGTAGTCGCGCAGAGCTATGGCTACACCTTC
CASSVVAQSYGYTF
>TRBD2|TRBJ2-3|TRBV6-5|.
TGTGCCACCTCCGGGACTAGCGCTAAAGATACGCAGTATTTT
CATSGTSAKDTQYF